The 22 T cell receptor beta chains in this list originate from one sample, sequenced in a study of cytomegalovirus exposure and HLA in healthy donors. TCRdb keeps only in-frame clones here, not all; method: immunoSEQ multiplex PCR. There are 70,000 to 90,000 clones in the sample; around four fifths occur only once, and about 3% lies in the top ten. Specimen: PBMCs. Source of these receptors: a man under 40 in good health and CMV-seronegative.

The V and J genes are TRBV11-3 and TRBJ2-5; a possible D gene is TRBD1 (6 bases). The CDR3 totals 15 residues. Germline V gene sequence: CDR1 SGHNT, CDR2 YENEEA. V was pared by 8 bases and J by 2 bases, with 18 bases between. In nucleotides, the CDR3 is TGTGCCAGCGGGGGCAGGGATGGAGTACAAGAGACCCAGTACTTC. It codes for CASGGRDGVQETQYF.

CDR3 residues: CAWSVWGGEQFF. CDR3 sequence (DNA): TGTGCCTGGAGTGTATGGGGGGGTGAGCAGTTCTTC. V is TRBV30 and J is TRBJ2-1; TRBD2 matches 7 bases. Germline V CDR1 and CDR2: GTSNPN, SVGIG (reference sequence). The CDR3 totals 12 residues. V gave up 0 bases and J gave up 9 bases; unmatched junction bases: 2.

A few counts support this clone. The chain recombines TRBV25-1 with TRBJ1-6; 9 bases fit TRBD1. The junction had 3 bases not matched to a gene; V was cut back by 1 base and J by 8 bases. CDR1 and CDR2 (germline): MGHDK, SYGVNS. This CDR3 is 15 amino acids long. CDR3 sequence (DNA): TGTGCCAGCAGTGAATCCCGGACAGGGGATTCACCCCTCCACTTT. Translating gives CASSESRTGDSPLHF. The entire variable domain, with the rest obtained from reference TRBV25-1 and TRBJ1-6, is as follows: EADIYQTPRYLVIGTGKKITLECSQTMGHDKMYWYQQDPGMELHLIHYSYGVNSTEKGDLSSESTVSRIRTEHFPLTLESARPSHTSQYLCASSESRTGDSPLHFGNGTRLTVT.

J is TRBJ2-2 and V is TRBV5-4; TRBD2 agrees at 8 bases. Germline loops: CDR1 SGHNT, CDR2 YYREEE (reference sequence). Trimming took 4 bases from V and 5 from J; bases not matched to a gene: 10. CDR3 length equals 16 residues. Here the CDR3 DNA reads TGTGCCAGCAGCCCTCCCAGCGGGGGCGGGACCGGGGAGCTGTTTTTT. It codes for CASSPPSGGGTGELFF.

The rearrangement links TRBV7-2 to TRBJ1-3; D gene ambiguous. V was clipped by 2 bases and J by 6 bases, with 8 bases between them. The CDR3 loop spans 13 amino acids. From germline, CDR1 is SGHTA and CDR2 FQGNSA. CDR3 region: CASSLSVSNTIYF. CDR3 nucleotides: TGTGCCAGCAGCTTATCTGTTTCAAACACCATATATTTT.

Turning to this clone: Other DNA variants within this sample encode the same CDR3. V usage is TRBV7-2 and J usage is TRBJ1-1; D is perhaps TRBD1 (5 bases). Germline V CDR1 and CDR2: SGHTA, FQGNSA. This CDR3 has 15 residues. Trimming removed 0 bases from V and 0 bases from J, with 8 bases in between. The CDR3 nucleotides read TGTGCCAGCAGCTTAGCCGGGACTTTGAACACTGAAGCTTTCTTT. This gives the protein CASSLAGTLNTEAFF.

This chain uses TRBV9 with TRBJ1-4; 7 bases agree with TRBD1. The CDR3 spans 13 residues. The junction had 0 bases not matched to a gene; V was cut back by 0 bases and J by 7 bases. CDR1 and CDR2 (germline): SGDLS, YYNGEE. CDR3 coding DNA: TGTGCCAGCAGCGTAGACAGGGGTGAAAAACTGTTTTTT. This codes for CASSVDRGEKLFF.

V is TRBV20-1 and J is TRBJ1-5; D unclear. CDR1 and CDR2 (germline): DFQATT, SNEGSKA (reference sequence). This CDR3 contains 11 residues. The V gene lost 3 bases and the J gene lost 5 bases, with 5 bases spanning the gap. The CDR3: CSASSDQPQHF. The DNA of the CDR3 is TGCAGTGCTAGTTCGGATCAGCCCCAGCATTTT.

This CDR3 reads CARRAAGGEQYF. As DNA, the CDR3 is TGTGCCAGGAGGGCCGCTGGGGGGGAGCAGTACTTC. The chain couples TRBV2 to TRBJ2-7, with D possibly being TRBD2 (6 bases). Germline-derived CDR1 and CDR2 are SNHLY and FYNNEI. V lost 9 bases to trimming and J lost 7 bases, with 16 bases between them. This CDR3 has 12 residues.

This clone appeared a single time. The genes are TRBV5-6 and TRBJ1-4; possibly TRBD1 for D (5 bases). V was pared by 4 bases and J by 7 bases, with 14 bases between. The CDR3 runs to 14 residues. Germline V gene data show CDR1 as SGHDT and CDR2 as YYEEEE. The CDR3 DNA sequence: TGTGCCAGCAGCCAATTCCAGACAGCTGAAAAACTGTTTTTT. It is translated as CASSQFQTAEKLFF. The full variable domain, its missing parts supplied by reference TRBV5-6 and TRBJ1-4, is DAGVTQSPTHLIKTRGQQVTLRCSPKSGHDTVSWYQQALGQGPQFIFQYYEEEERQRGNFPDRFSGHQFPNYSSELNVNALLLGDSALYLCASSQFQTAEKLFFGSGTQLSVL.

CDR3 in amino acids: CASSYFDREGYTF. For the CDR3, the DNA is TGTGCCAGCAGTTACTTTGACAGAGAAGGCTACACCTTC. V is TRBV6-5 and J is TRBJ1-2, with D maybe TRBD1 (5 bases). The V and J ends lost 1 base and 8 bases respectively, with 11 bases between them. The CDR3 length is 13 residues. Germline CDR1 MNHEY, CDR2 SVGAGI.

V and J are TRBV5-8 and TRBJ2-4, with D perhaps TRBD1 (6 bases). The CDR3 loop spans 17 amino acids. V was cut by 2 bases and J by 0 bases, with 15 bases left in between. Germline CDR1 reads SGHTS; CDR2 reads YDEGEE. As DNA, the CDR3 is TGTGCCAGCAGCTTATACGGACAGATCACAGCCAAAAACATTCAGTACTTC. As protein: CASSLYGQITAKNIQYF.

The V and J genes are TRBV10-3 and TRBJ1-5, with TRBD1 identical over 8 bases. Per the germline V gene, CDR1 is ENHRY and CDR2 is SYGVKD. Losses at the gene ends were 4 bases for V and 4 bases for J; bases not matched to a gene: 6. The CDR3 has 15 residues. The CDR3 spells CAISGGTGANQPQHF. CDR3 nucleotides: TGTGCCATCAGTGGGGGGACAGGTGCTAATCAGCCCCAGCATTTT.

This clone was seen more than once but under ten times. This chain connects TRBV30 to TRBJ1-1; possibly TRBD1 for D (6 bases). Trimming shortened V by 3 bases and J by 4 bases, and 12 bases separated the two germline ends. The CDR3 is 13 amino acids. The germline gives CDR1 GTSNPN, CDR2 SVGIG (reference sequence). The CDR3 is CAWRTGPVTEAFF. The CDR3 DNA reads TGTGCCTGGAGAACAGGGCCGGTCACTGAAGCTTTCTTT. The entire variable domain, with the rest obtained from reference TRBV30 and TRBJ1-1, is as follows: SQTIHQWPATLVQPVGSPLSLECTVEGTSNPNLYWYRQAAGRGLQLLFYSVGIGQISSEVPQNLSASRPQDRQFILSSKKLLLSDSGFYLCAWRTGPVTEAFFGQGTRLTVV.

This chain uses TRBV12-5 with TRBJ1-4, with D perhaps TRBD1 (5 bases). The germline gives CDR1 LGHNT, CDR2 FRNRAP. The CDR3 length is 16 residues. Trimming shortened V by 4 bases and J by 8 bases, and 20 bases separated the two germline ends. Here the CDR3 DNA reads TGTGCTAGTGGTTCGGGGGTTGTGGGGTTAGGAGAAAAACTGTTTTTT. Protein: CASGSGVVGLGEKLFF.

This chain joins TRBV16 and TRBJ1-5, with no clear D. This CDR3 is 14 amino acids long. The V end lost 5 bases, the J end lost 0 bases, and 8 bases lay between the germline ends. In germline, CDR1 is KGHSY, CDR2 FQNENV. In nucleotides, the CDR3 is TGTGCCAGCAGCGCCCAAGCTAGCAATCAGCCCCAGCATTTT. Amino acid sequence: CASSAQASNQPQHF.

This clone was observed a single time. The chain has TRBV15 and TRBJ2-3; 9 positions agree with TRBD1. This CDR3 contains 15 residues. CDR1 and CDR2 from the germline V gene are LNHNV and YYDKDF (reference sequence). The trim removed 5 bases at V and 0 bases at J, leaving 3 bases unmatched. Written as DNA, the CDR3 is TGTGCCACCAGCCCCGGGACAGGGAGCACAGATACGCAGTATTTT. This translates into CATSPGTGSTDTQYF.

The chain's CDR3 is CASSPPDSTDTQYF. The CDR3 DNA is TGTGCCAGCAGCCCCCCTGACAGTACAGATACGCAGTATTTT. The rearrangement uses TRBV6-1 and TRBJ2-3; D may be TRBD1 (5 bases). The CDR3 totals 14 residues. V shed 6 bases and J shed 3 bases, with 13 bases lying between them. Germline lookup yields CDR1 MNHNS and CDR2 SASEGT.

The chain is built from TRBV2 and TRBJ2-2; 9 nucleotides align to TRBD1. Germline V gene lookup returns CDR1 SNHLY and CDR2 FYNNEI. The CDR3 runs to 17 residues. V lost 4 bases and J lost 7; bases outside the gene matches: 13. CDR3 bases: TGTGCCAGCAGTGCGGGACAGGGCCTGATTGGGGGCGGGGAGCTGTTTTTT. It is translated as CASSAGQGLIGGGELFF. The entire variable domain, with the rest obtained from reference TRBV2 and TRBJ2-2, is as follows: EPEVTQTPSHQVTQMGQEVILRCVPISNHLYFYWYRQILGQKVEFLVSFYNNEISEKSEIFDDQFSVERPDGSNFTLKIRSTKLEDSAMYFCASSAGQGLIGGGELFFGEGSRLTVL.

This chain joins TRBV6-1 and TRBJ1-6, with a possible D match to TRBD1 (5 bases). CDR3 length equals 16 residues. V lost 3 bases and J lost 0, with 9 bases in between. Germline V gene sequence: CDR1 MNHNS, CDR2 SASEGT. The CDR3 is CASSDRVTSYNSPLHF. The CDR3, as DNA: TGTGCCAGCAGTGACAGGGTAACCTCCTATAATTCACCCCTCCACTTT.

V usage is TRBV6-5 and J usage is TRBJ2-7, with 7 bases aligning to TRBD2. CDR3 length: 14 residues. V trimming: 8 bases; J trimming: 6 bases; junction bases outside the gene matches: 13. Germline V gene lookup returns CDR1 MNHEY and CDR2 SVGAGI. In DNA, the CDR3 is TGTGCCAGCGCCCGGGACTACAAGGTCGGCGAGCAGTACGTC. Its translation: CASARDYKVGEQYV.

CDR3 sequence reads: CASSPRTGLAKNIQYF. CDR3 nucleotide sequence: TGTGCCAGCAGCCCCCGGACAGGCCTAGCCAAAAACATTCAGTACTTC. This rearrangement joins TRBV7-2 to TRBJ2-4, with 7 bases fitting TRBD1. The CDR3 is 16 residues long. Per the germline V gene, CDR1 is SGHTA and CDR2 is FQGNSA. Trimming cost V 5 bases and J 0 bases; bases outside gene matches: 7.